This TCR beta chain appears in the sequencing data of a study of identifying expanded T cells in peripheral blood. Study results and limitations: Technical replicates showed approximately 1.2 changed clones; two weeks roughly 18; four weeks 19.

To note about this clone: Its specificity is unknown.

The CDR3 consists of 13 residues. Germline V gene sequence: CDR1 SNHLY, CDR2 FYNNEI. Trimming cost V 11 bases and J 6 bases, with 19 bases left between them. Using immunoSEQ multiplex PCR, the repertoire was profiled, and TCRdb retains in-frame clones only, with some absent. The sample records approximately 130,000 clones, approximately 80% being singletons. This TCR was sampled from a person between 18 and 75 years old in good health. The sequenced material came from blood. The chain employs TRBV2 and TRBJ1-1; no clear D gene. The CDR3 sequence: CAGKWGGVPEAFF. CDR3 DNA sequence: TGTGCCGGGAAGTGGGGTGGTGTCCCTGAAGCTTTCTTT.